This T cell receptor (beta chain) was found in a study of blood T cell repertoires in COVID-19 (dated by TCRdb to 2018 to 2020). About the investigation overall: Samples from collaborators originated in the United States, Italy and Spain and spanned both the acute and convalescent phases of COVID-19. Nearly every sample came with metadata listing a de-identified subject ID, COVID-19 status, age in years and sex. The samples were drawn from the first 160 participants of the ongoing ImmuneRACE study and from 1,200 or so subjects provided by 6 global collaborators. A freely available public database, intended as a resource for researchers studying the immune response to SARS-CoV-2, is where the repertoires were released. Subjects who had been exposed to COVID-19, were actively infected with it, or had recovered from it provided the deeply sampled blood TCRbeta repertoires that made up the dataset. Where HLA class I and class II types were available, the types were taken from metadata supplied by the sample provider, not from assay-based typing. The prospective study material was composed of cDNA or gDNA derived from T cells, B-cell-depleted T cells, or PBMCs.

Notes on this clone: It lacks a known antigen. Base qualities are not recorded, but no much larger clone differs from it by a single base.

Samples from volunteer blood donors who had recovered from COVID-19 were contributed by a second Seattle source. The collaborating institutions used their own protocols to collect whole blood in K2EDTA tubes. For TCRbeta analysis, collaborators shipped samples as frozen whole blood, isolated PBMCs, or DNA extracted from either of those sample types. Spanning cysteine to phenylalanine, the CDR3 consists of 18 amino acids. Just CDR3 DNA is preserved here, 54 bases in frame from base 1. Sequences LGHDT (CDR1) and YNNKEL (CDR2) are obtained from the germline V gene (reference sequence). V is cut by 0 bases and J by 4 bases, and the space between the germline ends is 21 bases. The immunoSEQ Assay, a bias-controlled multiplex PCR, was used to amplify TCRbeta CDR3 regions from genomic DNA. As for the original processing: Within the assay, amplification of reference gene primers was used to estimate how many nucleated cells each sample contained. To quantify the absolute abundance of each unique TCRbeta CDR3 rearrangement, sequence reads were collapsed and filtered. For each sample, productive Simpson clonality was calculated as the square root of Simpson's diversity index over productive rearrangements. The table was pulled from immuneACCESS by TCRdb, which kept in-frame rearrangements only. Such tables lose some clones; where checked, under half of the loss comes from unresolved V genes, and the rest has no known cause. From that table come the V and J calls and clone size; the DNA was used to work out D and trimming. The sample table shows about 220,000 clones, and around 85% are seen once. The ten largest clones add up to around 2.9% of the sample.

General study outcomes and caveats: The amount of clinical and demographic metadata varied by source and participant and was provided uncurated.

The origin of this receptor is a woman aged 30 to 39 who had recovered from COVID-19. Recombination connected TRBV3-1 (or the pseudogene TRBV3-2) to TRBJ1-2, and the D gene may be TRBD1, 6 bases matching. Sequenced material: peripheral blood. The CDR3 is CASSQDRLPGAVLYGYTF. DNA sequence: TGTGCCAGCAGCCAAGATAGACTCCCAGGGGCGGTCCTCTATGGCTACACCTTC.